One and the same sample provided the 14 T cell receptor beta chains below, sequenced in a study of blood T cell repertoires in COVID-19. Profiling relied on immunoSEQ multiplex PCR, and the TCRdb table lists in-frame clones only, not all of them. The sample has some 110,000 clones; roughly 90% are singletons. Sequenced sample: peripheral blood. These TCRs come from a human donor in a cohort sampled during active COVID-19.

The J gene is TRBJ1-6, the V gene TRBV19; D is ambiguous. The CDR3 loop spans 14 amino acids. V gave up 4 bases and J gave up 7 bases, with 11 bases separating them. Looked up from germline, CDR1 is LNHDA and CDR2 is SQIVND (reference sequence). The CDR3 region is CASSTQWANSPLHF. CDR3 in DNA: TGTGCCAGTAGTACCCAATGGGCGAATTCACCCCTCCACTTT.

This chain connects TRBV18 to TRBJ2-7; D perhaps matches TRBD2 (6 bases). Germline lookup yields CDR1 KGHSH and CDR2 LQKENI. V lost 6 bases and J lost 0, with 15 bases in between. The CDR3 loop spans 15 amino acids. For the CDR3, the DNA is TGTGCCAGCTCGGTGGATCGGGGGACCTCCTACGAGCAGTACTTC. Its translation: CASSVDRGTSYEQYF.

The chain couples TRBV19 to TRBJ1-2; D not certain. The CDR3 length is 14 residues. V was trimmed by 5 bases and J by 7 bases, leaving 17 bases between them. CDR1 and CDR2 (germline): LNHDA, SQIVND (reference sequence). The CDR3 DNA sequence: TGTGCCAGTAGTTGGGGTGTGGACTCAGGTGGCTACACCTTC. Translating it yields CASSWGVDSGGYTF.

The V gene is TRBV11-3, the J gene TRBJ2-2, with 8 bases that match TRBD2. Germline V gives CDR1 SGHNT, CDR2 YENEEA. The length of the CDR3 is 15 residues. Trimming at V came to 8 bases and at J to 4 bases, leaving 9 bases not matched to a gene. For the CDR3, the DNA is TGTGCCAGCTTCAGCGGGAGAGGGGTCACCGGGGAGCTGTTTTTT. This gives the protein CASFSGRGVTGELFF.

The chain recombines TRBV3-1 (or the pseudogene TRBV3-2) with TRBJ1-2, with D perhaps TRBD1 (5 bases). V lost 0 bases and J lost 4, with 12 bases in between. The CDR3 is 15 amino acids. Germline CDR1 reads LGHDT; CDR2 reads YNNKEL (reference sequence). The CDR3 nucleotides read TGTGCCAGCAGCCAAGATCCGACAGACCCCTATGGCTACACCTTC. This encodes CASSQDPTDPYGYTF.

This chain connects TRBV3-1 (or the pseudogene TRBV3-2) to TRBJ1-2; TRBD1 agrees at 9 bases. Trimming removed 1 base from V and 6 bases from J; junction bases left unmatched: 9. The CDR3 loop spans 16 amino acids. CDR1 is LGHDT and CDR2 is YNNKEL in the germline V gene (reference sequence). CDR3 coding DNA: TGTGCCAGCAGCCAAGTATGGGGACAGGGAACGGATGGCTACACCTTC. Its translation: CASSQVWGQGTDGYTF.

Only a few counts were recorded for this clone. This chain connects TRBV24-1 to TRBJ2-1, with TRBD1 identical over 7 bases. V lost 2 bases and J lost 8; bases outside the gene matches: 2. The CDR3 totals 13 residues. Germline V gene lookup returns CDR1 KGHDR and CDR2 SFDVKD. CDR3 residues: CATSDYRGDEQFF. The CDR3 DNA follows: TGTGCCACCAGTGATTACAGGGGAGATGAGCAGTTCTTC.

Many counts were recorded for this clone. The chain carries TRBV24-1 and TRBJ1-2, with TRBD1 matching 8 bases. The CDR3 spans 14 residues. Germline V gene data show CDR1 as KGHDR and CDR2 as SFDVKD. The V segment lost 5 bases and the J segment 4 bases; nucleotides outside the gene matches: 5. CDR3 loop: CATSARQGTYGYTF. The CDR3 nucleotides read TGTGCCACCAGTGCCCGACAGGGGACCTATGGCTACACCTTC.

The chain has TRBV5-1 and TRBJ2-3; TRBD1 aligns across 8 bases. This CDR3 comprises 15 residues. Trimming took 4 bases from V and 3 from J; bases not matched to a gene: 7. CDR1 is SGHRS and CDR2 is YFSETQ in the germline V gene. CDR3 sequence reads: CASSPAQGATDTQYF. In DNA, the CDR3 is TGCGCCAGCAGCCCGGCGCAGGGGGCAACAGATACGCAGTATTTT.

The V gene is TRBV5-5, the J gene TRBJ1-6; TRBD1 agrees at 10 bases. CDR3 length: 16 amino acids. The germline V gene encodes CDR1 SGHKS and CDR2 YYEKEE (reference sequence). V dropped 5 bases and J dropped 10; count of bases not matched to a gene: 12. The CDR3: CASRPGTGTGDSPLHF. The CDR3 DNA reads TGTGCCAGCAGACCCGGAACCGGGACAGGGGACTCACCCCTCCACTTT.

The chain combines TRBV19 with TRBJ1-3; D is ambiguous. CDR3 length: 14 residues. V was clipped by 3 bases and J by 1 base, with 7 bases between them. In germline, CDR1 is LNHDA, CDR2 SQIVND (reference sequence). The CDR3 bases are TGTGCCAGTAGTATGAGAGATTCTGGAAACACCATATATTTT. Protein: CASSMRDSGNTIYF.

This clone has just one count. The chain is built from TRBV25-1 and TRBJ2-3; weak D call: TRBD2 (6 bases). CDR1 MGHDK and CDR2 SYGVNS come from the germline V gene. The CDR3 contains 14 residues. V was clipped by 6 bases and J by 2 bases, with 12 bases between them. For the CDR3, the DNA is TGTGCCAGCAGGGTCGGGGGAATCACAGATACGCAGTATTTT. It specifies CASRVGGITDTQYF.

V gene TRBV19 combines with J gene TRBJ1-5, with 7 nucleotides matching TRBD1. J was trimmed by 0 bases and V by 5 bases; bases with no gene match: 10. The CDR3 covers 17 residues. CDR1 is LNHDA, CDR2 SQIVND, per germline (reference sequence). CDR3 sequence reads: CASSSPDRQPSNQPQHF. The CDR3 DNA is TGTGCCAGTAGTTCCCCGGACAGGCAGCCTAGCAATCAGCCCCAGCATTTT.

The chain recombines TRBV10-3 with TRBJ1-1; tentative D call: TRBD1 (5 bases). Germline-derived CDR1 and CDR2 are ENHRY and SYGVKD. This CDR3 has 13 residues. Deletions cut 6 bases from V and 4 bases from J, with 12 bases between. The CDR3 is CAISPRVSTEAFF. DNA of the CDR3: TGTGCCATCAGCCCCAGGGTGTCCACTGAAGCTTTCTTT.